The clone carrying this T cell receptor beta chain has a handful of counts. The target antigen is unknown. TCRdb re-called the RACE reads with MiXCR, one entry per CDR3 protein. The repertoire holds about 350,000 distinct CDR3 sequences, with 6% to 7% as singletons. Germline assignment: CDR1 LGHNA and CDR2 YSLEER. Germline trimming cut 3 bases from V and 14 bases from J; bases unmatched to any gene: 16. The CDR3 loop spans 17 amino acids. Indicated time point: patch test 2, 6 weeks after DPC sensitization. Specified treatment: therapeutic diphenylcyclopropenone sensitization with weekly scalp DPC. This sample is part of a study of human T cells and chemical hapten exposure. Broader study findings: Expanded TCRs formed significantly more large CDR3 similarity clusters than controls.

The rearrangement joins TRBV4-3 to TRBJ2-3, with TRBD2 matching 14 bases. The material was whole blood, obtained in connection with sensitization to the hapten diphenylcyclopropenone (DPC). This TCR was sampled from a woman under 30 with alopecia areata. Some clones in this sample may be carry-over from other donors' samples. CDR3 bases: TGCGCCAGCAGCCAGAGAAGTACCGGGACTAGCGGGGGCCCGGTGTATTTT. Translated, it gives CASSQRSTGTSGGPVYF.